The clone carrying this T cell receptor beta chain was counted only a few times. Clones were sequenced by immunoSEQ multiplex PCR, and TCRdb holds only the in-frame ones, with some missing. The profile covers roughly 88,000 clones, with about 81% appearing a single time and over 2% taken by the ten largest. The source of the sample is a study of glioma-infiltrating T cells after dendritic cell vaccination. V was pared by 1 base and J by 6 bases, with 4 bases of the junction left unmatched. CDR3 size: 15 residues. Germline V CDR1 and CDR2: LNHDA, SQIVND (reference sequence). Time point given: after dendritic cell vaccination, including at tumor progression/relapse.

This sequence joins TRBV19 and TRBJ1-4; 8 bases fit TRBD1. The receptor was isolated from a human donor with glioblastoma. The material sequenced was blood, taken after dendritic cell vaccination. As DNA, the CDR3 is TGTGCCAGTAGTATAGTTACAGGGGGGGATGAAAAACTGTTTTTT. It specifies CASSIVTGGDEKLFF.